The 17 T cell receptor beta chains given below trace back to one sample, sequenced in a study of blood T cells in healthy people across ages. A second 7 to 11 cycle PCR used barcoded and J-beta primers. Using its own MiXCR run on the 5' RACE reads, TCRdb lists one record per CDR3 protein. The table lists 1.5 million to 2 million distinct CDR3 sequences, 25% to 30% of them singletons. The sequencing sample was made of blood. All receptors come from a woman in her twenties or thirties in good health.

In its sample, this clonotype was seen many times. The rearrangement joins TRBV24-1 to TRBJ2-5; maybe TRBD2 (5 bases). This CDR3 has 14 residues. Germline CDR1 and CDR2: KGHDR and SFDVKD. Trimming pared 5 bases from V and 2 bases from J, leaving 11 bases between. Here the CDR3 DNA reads TGTGCCACCAGTGCCGGAAGGAGGCAAGAGACCCAGTACTTC. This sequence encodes CATSAGRRQETQYF.

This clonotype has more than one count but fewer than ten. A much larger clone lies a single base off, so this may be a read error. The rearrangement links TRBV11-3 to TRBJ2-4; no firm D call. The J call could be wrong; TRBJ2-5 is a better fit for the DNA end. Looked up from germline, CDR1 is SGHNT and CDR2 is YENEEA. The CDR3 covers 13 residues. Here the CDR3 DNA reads TGTGCCGGCAGCTTAGATGACCTGGGGACCCAGTACTTC. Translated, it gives CAGSLDDLGTQYF.

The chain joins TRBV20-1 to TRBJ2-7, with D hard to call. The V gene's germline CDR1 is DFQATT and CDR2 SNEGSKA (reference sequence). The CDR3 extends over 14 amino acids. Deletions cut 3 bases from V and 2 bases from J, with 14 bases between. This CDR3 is CSASNVRRTYEQYF. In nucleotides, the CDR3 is TGCAGTGCTAGTAATGTCAGAAGGACCTACGAGCAGTACTTC.

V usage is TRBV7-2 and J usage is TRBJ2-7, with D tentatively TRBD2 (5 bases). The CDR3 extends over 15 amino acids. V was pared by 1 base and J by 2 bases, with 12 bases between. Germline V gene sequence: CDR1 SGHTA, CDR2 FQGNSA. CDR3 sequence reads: CASSLEGGPTYEQYF. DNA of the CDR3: TGTGCCAGCAGCTTAGAGGGCGGGCCAACCTACGAGCAGTACTTC.

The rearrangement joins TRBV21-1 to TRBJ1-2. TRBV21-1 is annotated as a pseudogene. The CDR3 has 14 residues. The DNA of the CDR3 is TGTGCCAGCAGCAAAGGGGTAGCGGTCTATGGCTACACCTTC. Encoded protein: CASSKGVAVYGYTF.

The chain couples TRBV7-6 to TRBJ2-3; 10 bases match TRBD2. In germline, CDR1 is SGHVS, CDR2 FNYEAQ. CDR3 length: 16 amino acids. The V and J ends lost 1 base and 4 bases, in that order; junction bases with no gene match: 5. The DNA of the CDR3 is TGTGCCAGCAGCTTAGGCTCTAGCGGGGGTTCAGATACGCAGTATTTT. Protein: CASSLGSSGGSDTQYF.

Here the CDR3 reads CASSLASGTESPLHF. Here the CDR3 DNA reads TGCGCCAGCAGCTTGGCTTCAGGGACCGAATCACCCCTCCACTTT. The gene calls are TRBV5-1 and TRBJ1-6, with a weak D call TRBD1 (5 bases). CDR3 length: 15 amino acids. The germline CDR1 and CDR2 sequences are SGHRS and YFSETQ. V gave up 0 bases and J gave up 10 bases, with 14 bases separating them.

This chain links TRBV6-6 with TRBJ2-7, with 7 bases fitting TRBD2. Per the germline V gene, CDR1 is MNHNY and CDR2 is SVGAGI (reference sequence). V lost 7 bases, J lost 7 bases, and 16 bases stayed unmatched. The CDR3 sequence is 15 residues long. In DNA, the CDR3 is TGTGCCAGCACCCGAATGGTTGGGAGGGTGAGGGAGCAGTACTTC. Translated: CASTRMVGRVREQYF.

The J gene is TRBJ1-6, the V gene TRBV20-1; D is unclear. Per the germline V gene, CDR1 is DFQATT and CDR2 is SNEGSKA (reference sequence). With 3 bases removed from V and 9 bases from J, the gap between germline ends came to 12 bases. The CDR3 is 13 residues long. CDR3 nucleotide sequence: TGCAGTGCTAGTAATCCCCAGAGTTCACCCCTCCACTTT. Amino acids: CSASNPQSSPLHF.

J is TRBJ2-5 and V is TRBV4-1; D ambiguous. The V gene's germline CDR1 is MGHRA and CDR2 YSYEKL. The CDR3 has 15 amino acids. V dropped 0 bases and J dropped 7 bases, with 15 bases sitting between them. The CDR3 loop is CASSQEAYSRGTQYF. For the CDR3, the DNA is TGCGCCAGCAGCCAAGAGGCATACAGTAGAGGGACCCAGTACTTC.

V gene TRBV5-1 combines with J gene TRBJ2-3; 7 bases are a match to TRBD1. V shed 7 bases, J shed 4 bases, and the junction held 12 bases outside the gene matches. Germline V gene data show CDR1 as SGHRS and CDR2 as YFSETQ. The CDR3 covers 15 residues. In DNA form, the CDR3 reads TGCGCCAGCCAGGCCCCAACAGGGGACGCAGATACGCAGTATTTT. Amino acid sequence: CASQAPTGDADTQYF. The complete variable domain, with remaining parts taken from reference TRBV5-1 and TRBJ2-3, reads KAGVTQTPRYLIKTRGQQVTLSCSPISGHRSVSWYQQTPGQGLQFLFEYFSETQRNKGNFPGRFSGRQFSNSRSEMNVSTLELGDSALYLCASQAPTGDADTQYFGPGTRLTVL.

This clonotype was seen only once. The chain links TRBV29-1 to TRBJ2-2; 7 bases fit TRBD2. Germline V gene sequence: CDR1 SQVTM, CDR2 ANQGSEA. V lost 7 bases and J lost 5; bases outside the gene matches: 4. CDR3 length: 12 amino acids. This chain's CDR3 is CSGTGGTGELFF. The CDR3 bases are TGCAGCGGTACCGGGGGGACCGGGGAGCTGTTTTTT.

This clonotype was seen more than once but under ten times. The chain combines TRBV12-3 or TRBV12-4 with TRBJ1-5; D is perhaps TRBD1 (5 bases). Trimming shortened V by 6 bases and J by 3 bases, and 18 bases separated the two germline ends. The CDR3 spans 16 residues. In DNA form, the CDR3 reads TGTGCCAGCAGCAAGGGGCTTTCCCCATTCAATCAGCCCCAGCATTTT. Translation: CASSKGLSPFNQPQHF.

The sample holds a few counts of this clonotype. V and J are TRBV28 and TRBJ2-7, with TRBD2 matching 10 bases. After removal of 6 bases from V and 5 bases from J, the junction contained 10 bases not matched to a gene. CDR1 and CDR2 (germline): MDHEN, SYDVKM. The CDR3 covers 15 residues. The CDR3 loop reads CASRPPGSGGNEQYF. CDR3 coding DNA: TGTGCCAGCAGACCGCCAGGTAGCGGGGGGAACGAGCAGTACTTC.

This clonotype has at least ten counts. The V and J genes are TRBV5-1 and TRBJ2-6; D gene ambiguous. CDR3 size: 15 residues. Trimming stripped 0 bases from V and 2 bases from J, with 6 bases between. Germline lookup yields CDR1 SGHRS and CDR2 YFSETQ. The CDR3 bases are TGCGCCAGCAGCTTGGCCTTGGCTGGGGCCAACGTCCTGACTTTC. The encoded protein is CASSLALAGANVLTF.

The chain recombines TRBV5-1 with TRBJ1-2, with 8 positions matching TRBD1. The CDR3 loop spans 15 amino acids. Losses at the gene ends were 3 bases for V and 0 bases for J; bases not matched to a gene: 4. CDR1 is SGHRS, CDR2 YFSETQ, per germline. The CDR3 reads CASSSGQAANYGYTF. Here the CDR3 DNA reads TGCGCCAGCAGCTCGGGACAGGCCGCTAACTATGGCTACACCTTC.

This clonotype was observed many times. The CDR3 spells CASSETGGEQYF. The CDR3 bases are TGCGCCAGCAGTGAGACCGGGGGAGAGCAGTACTTC. This chain uses TRBV10-1 with TRBJ2-7; perhaps TRBD2 as D (6 bases). V dropped 2 bases and J dropped 7 bases, with 9 bases sitting between them. Germline V gene data show CDR1 as WNHNN and CDR2 as SYGVQD (reference sequence). The CDR3 is 12 residues long.